A selection of T cell receptor beta chains follows, all from one sample in a study of blood T cell repertoires in COVID-19. Measured with immunoSEQ multiplex PCR; TCRdb has only the in-frame clones, and not every one. The data show roughly 120,000 clones, about 86% seen once. Sequences were obtained from peripheral blood. These receptor sequences come from a woman aged 50 to 60 with active or convalescent COVID-19. The CDR3 runs from the conserved cysteine through the conserved F or W. The D gene is left open where the match is weak. Where a row states a size, it is once, few, many or the class of an expanded clone; other rows omit it.

clone size: once; D gene: NA; V gene: TRBV6-5; J gene: TRBJ1-2; CDR3 DNA: TGTGCCAGCAGTTACAACGGGGGGGGAATTAACTATGGCTACACCTTC; CDR3 protein: CASSYNGGGINYGYTF
clone size: NA; D gene: TRBD2; V gene: TRBV28; J gene: TRBJ2-5; CDR3 DNA: TGTGCCAGCAGTTTAGGGACTAGCGGGAGCCCAGAGACCCAGTACTTC; CDR3 protein: CASSLGTSGSPETQYF
clone size: once; D gene: NA; V gene: TRBV30; J gene: TRBJ1-4; CDR3 DNA: TGTGCCTGGAGTGTTGACGCGGGTGGAGAAAAACTGTTTTTT; CDR3 protein: CAWSVDAGGEKLFF
clone size: once; D gene: NA; V gene: TRBV7-2; J gene: TRBJ2-3; CDR3 DNA: TGTGCCAGCAGCTTCCGGGACTGGGGCACAGATACGCAGTATTTT; CDR3 protein: CASSFRDWGTDTQYF
clone size: few; D gene: TRBD2; V gene: TRBV11-3; J gene: TRBJ2-1; CDR3 DNA: TGTGCCAGCAGCTTATCTCCTAGCGGCTACAATGAGCAGTTCTTC; CDR3 protein: CASSLSPSGYNEQFF
clone size: NA; D gene: NA; V gene: TRBV21-1; J gene: TRBJ2-7; CDR3 DNA: TGTGCCAGCAGTATAGGACTAGCGGCCAGCTACGAGCAGTACTTC; CDR3 protein: CASSIGLAASYEQYF
clone size: NA; D gene: NA; V gene: TRBV6-6; J gene: TRBJ2-5; CDR3 DNA: TGTGCCAGCAGTTACTTCCAAAATCCAGAGACCCAGTACTTC; CDR3 protein: CASSYFQNPETQYF
clone size: NA; D gene: TRBD1; V gene: TRBV6-5; J gene: TRBJ1-5; CDR3 DNA: TGTGCCAGCAGTCACTCCCCAAGGACAGGGGGCGCGCCCCAGCATTTT; CDR3 protein: CASSHSPRTGGAPQHF
clone size: NA; D gene: NA; V gene: TRBV24-1; J gene: TRBJ2-3; CDR3 DNA: TGTGCCACCAGTGATTCCCTCACAGATACGCAGTATTTT; CDR3 protein: CATSDSLTDTQYF
clone size: NA; D gene: NA; V gene: TRBV7-2; J gene: TRBJ2-3; CDR3 DNA: TGTGCCAGCGGGGCGGAAGATACGCAGTATTTT; CDR3 protein: CASGAEDTQYF
clone size: NA; D gene: TRBD1; V gene: TRBV11-3; J gene: TRBJ1-5; CDR3 DNA: TGTGCCAGCAGCTTAGCATTCCAACAGGGGGCGGGCCCTAATCAGCCCCAGCATTTT; CDR3 protein: CASSLAFQQGAGPNQPQHF
clone size: NA; D gene: TRBD2; V gene: TRBV7-9; J gene: TRBJ2-1; CDR3 DNA: TGTGCCAGCAGCCAGGGACTAGCGGGAGATGAGCAGTTCTTC; CDR3 protein: CASSQGLAGDEQFF
clone size: NA; D gene: TRBD1; V gene: TRBV4-3; J gene: TRBJ1-2; CDR3 DNA: TGCGCCAGCAGCCATGAACAGGGGTTGGGAGGCTACACCTTC; CDR3 protein: CASSHEQGLGGYTF
clone size: NA; D gene: NA; V gene: TRBV19; J gene: TRBJ1-5; CDR3 DNA: TGTGCCAGTGCCGGGGATAGAAATCAGCCCCAGCATTTT; CDR3 protein: CASAGDRNQPQHF
clone size: once; D gene: NA; V gene: TRBV18; J gene: TRBJ1-4; CDR3 DNA: TGTGCCAGCTCACCACCTCTGGAGAATGAAAAACTGTTTTTT; CDR3 protein: CASSPPLENEKLFF
clone size: NA; D gene: TRBD1; V gene: TRBV5-1; J gene: TRBJ2-7; CDR3 DNA: TGCGCCAGCAGCGCCTGGACAGGATCTTATCGCGAGCAGTACTTC; CDR3 protein: CASSAWTGSYREQYF
clone size: NA; D gene: TRBD1; V gene: TRBV19; J gene: TRBJ2-5; CDR3 DNA: TGTGCCAGTAGCGGACAGGGGGCGAAGACCCAGTACTTC; CDR3 protein: CASSGQGAKTQYF
clone size: NA; D gene: NA; V gene: TRBV1; J gene: TRBJ2-7; CDR3 DNA: TGCACCAGCAGCCAAACAGACCTCTACGAGCAGTACTTC; CDR3 protein: CTSSQTDLYEQYF
clone size: NA; D gene: NA; V gene: TRBV2; J gene: TRBJ2-7; CDR3 DNA: TGTGCCAGCAGGCAGGTTCTCGAGCAGTACTTC; CDR3 protein: CASRQVLEQYF
clone size: NA; D gene: NA; V gene: TRBV27; J gene: TRBJ2-5; CDR3 DNA: TGTGCCAGCAGTTGGGGGCCACCGGGCGAGACCCAGTACTTC; CDR3 protein: CASSWGPPGETQYF
clone size: NA; D gene: NA; V gene: TRBV13; J gene: TRBJ1-3; CDR3 DNA: TGTGCCAGCAGCTTATCGTCTGGAAACACCATATATTTT; CDR3 protein: CASSLSSGNTIYF
clone size: NA; D gene: TRBD2; V gene: TRBV14; J gene: TRBJ2-3; CDR3 DNA: TGTGCCAGCAGCCCCGGGACTAGCGTAAGCACAGATACGCAGTATTTT; CDR3 protein: CASSPGTSVSTDTQYF
clone size: NA; D gene: TRBD2; V gene: TRBV11-2; J gene: TRBJ2-1; CDR3 DNA: TGTGCCAGCAGCCGATTCCTTAGCGGGAGTTTCTACAATGAGCAGTTCTTC; CDR3 protein: CASSRFLSGSFYNEQFF
clone size: NA; D gene: TRBD2; V gene: TRBV7-9; J gene: TRBJ2-3; CDR3 DNA: TGTGCCAGCACCGACATTAGCGGGATCACAGATACGCAGTATTTT; CDR3 protein: CASTDISGITDTQYF
clone size: NA; D gene: NA; V gene: TRBV5-6; J gene: TRBJ2-4; CDR3 DNA: TGTGCCAGCAGCTTGGTCTCCCTAGCAGTCAAAAACATTCAGTACTTC; CDR3 protein: CASSLVSLAVKNIQYF
clone size: NA; D gene: TRBD2; V gene: TRBV2; J gene: TRBJ2-5; CDR3 DNA: TGTGCCAGCAGAGGAGGACTAGCGGGAGGCTCCCAAGAGACCCAGTACTTC; CDR3 protein: CASRGGLAGGSQETQYF
clone size: NA; D gene: TRBD2; V gene: TRBV5-1; J gene: TRBJ2-1; CDR3 DNA: TGCGCCAGCAGCTTGGGAGGACTAGCGGGAGAGCCCTACAATGAGCAGTTCTTC; CDR3 protein: CASSLGGLAGEPYNEQFF
clone size: NA; D gene: TRBD1; V gene: TRBV29-1; J gene: TRBJ2-5; CDR3 DNA: TGCAGCCAACGACAGGGGGGAATGGAGACCCAGTACTTC; CDR3 protein: CSQRQGGMETQYF
clone size: NA; D gene: TRBD2; V gene: TRBV27; J gene: TRBJ2-3; CDR3 DNA: TGTGCCAGCAGTTTATTACTAGCGGGAGGTCCAGATACGCAGTATTTT; CDR3 protein: CASSLLLAGGPDTQYF
clone size: NA; D gene: NA; V gene: TRBV19; J gene: TRBJ1-5; CDR3 DNA: TGTGCCAGTAGTCGAGAGTTTAGCAATCAGCCCCAGCATTTT; CDR3 protein: CASSREFSNQPQHF
clone size: NA; D gene: NA; V gene: TRBV7-2; J gene: TRBJ2-5; CDR3 DNA: TGTGCCAGCAGCTTCCGAGGGCTCCAAGAGACCCAGTACTTC; CDR3 protein: CASSFRGLQETQYF
clone size: NA; D gene: TRBD1; V gene: TRBV29-1; J gene: TRBJ1-1; CDR3 DNA: TGCAGCGTTGCCCTCTTTTCCCAGGGGGCTATAGCTTTCTTT; CDR3 protein: CSVALFSQGAIAFF
clone size: NA; D gene: NA; V gene: TRBV5-6; J gene: TRBJ2-7; CDR3 DNA: TGTGCCAGCAGCTTGGGATGGCACTACGAGCAGTACTTC; CDR3 protein: CASSLGWHYEQYF
clone size: NA; D gene: NA; V gene: TRBV9; J gene: TRBJ1-6; CDR3 DNA: TGTGCCAGCAGCGCCGAGACAGATGTCCTCCACTTT; CDR3 protein: CASSAETDVLHF
clone size: NA; D gene: TRBD1; V gene: TRBV6-2/TRBV6-3; J gene: TRBJ2-4; CDR3 DNA: TGTGCCAGCAGCCCTTGGGACAGTAAAAACATTCAGTACTTC; CDR3 protein: CASSPWDSKNIQYF
clone size: NA; D gene: NA; V gene: TRBV24-1; J gene: TRBJ1-2; CDR3 DNA: TGTGCCACCAGTGATGGAACAGGGTACTATGGCTACACCTTC; CDR3 protein: CATSDGTGYYGYTF
clone size: NA; D gene: NA; V gene: TRBV3-1/TRBV3-2; J gene: TRBJ1-2; CDR3 DNA: TGTGCCAGCAGCCAAGGGGCCGCCAACTATGGCTACACCTTC; CDR3 protein: CASSQGAANYGYTF
clone size: once; D gene: TRBD2; V gene: TRBV18; J gene: TRBJ2-1; CDR3 DNA: TGTGCCAGCTCACCGGGACTAGCGGGTACCCAGTTCTTC; CDR3 protein: CASSPGLAGTQFF
clone size: NA; D gene: NA; V gene: TRBV9; J gene: TRBJ2-3; CDR3 DNA: TGTGCCAGCAGCGTAGTGGTCAGTGGCGACTACAGGGCGCAGTATTTT; CDR3 protein: CASSVVVSGDYRAQYF
clone size: NA; D gene: TRBD1; V gene: TRBV7-9; J gene: TRBJ2-3; CDR3 DNA: TGTGCCAGCACCAACCTAGGGACAGGGGGCACAGATACGCAGTATTTT; CDR3 protein: CASTNLGTGGTDTQYF
clone size: NA; D gene: TRBD2; V gene: TRBV29-1; J gene: TRBJ2-7; CDR3 DNA: TGCAGCGTTGAAGATCGTGGGACTAGCGGGAGCGAGCAGTACTTC; CDR3 protein: CSVEDRGTSGSEQYF
clone size: NA; D gene: TRBD1; V gene: TRBV9; J gene: TRBJ2-5; CDR3 DNA: TGTGCCAGCAGCGCGGGGACAGGGGGCTCGGAGACCCAGTACTTC; CDR3 protein: CASSAGTGGSETQYF
clone size: few; D gene: TRBD1; V gene: TRBV28; J gene: TRBJ2-1; CDR3 DNA: TGTGCCAGCAGTCCCCCTCACAGGGGGCGCAATGAGCAGTTCTTC; CDR3 protein: CASSPPHRGRNEQFF
clone size: few; D gene: TRBD1; V gene: TRBV7-3; J gene: TRBJ1-1; CDR3 DNA: TGTGCCAGCAGCAGCAGACACAGGGGTGAAGCTTTCTTT; CDR3 protein: CASSSRHRGEAFF
clone size: NA; D gene: TRBD1; V gene: TRBV5-1; J gene: TRBJ1-2; CDR3 DNA: TGCGCCAGCAGCTGGACGCAGGGGGCCTATGGCTACACCTTC; CDR3 protein: CASSWTQGAYGYTF
clone size: NA; D gene: TRBD2; V gene: TRBV5-4; J gene: TRBJ2-5; CDR3 DNA: TGTGCCAGCAGCCCCGGGACTAGCGGGAGACTGGAGACCCAGTACTTC; CDR3 protein: CASSPGTSGRLETQYF
clone size: NA; D gene: TRBD1; V gene: TRBV2; J gene: TRBJ1-5; CDR3 DNA: TGTGCCAGCAGGGGGGACAGGGAGGAAAGCAATCAGCCCCAGCATTTT; CDR3 protein: CASRGDREESNQPQHF
clone size: NA; D gene: TRBD1; V gene: TRBV9; J gene: TRBJ2-7; CDR3 DNA: TGTGCCAGCAGCGTAGGGGCGGGACAGGGCTACGAGCAGTACTTC; CDR3 protein: CASSVGAGQGYEQYF
clone size: NA; D gene: TRBD1; V gene: TRBV5-4; J gene: TRBJ1-5; CDR3 DNA: TGTGCCAGCAGCTTGGGGGGACAGGGCGGCAATCAGCCCCAGCATTTT; CDR3 protein: CASSLGGQGGNQPQHF
clone size: NA; D gene: TRBD2; V gene: TRBV7-9; J gene: TRBJ2-5; CDR3 DNA: TGTGCCAGCAGCTTGGGCCGGACTAGCCAAGAGACCCAGTACTTC; CDR3 protein: CASSLGRTSQETQYF